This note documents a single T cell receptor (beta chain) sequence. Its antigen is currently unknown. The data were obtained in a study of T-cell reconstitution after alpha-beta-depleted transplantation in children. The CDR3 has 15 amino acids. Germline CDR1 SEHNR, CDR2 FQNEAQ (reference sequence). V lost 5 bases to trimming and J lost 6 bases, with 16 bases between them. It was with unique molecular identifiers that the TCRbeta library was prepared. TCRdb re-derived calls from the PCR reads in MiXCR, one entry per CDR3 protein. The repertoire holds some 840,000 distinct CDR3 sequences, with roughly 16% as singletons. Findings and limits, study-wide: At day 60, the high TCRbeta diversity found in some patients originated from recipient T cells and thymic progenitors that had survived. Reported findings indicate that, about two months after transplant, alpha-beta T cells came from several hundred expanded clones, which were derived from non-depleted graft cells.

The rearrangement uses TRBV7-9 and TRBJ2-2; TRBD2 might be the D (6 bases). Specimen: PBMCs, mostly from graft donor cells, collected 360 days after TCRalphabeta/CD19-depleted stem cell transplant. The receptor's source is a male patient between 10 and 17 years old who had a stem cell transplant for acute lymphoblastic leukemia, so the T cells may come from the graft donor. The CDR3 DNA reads TGTGCCAGCAGCCTCCGGCTTGGGGAGGCCGGGGAGCTGTTTTTT. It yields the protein CASSLRLGEAGELFF.